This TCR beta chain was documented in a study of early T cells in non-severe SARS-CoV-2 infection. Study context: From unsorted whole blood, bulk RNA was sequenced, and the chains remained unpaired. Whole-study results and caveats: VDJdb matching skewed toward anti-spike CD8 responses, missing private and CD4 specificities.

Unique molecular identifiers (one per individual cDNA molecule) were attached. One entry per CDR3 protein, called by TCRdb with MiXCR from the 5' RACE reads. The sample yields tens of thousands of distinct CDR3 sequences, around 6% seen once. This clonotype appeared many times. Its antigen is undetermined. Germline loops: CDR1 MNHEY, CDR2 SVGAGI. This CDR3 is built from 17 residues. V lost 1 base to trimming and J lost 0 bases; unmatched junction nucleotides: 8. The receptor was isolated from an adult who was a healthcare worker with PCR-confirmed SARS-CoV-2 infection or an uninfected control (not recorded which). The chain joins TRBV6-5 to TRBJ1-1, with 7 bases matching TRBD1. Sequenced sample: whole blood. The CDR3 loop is CASSYWPAGQVNTEAFF. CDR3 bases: TGTGCCAGCAGTTACTGGCCGGCTGGACAGGTGAACACTGAAGCTTTCTTT.